This T cell receptor (beta chain) was profiled in a study of shared clonotypes between healthy human individuals. Several immunoSEQ 96-well plates shared each subset's DNA, each plate a replicate. In replicate PCRs of sorted subsets, roughly 200 ng DNA, roughly 27,000 T cell genomes, was used. TCRdb's table, derived via immunoSEQ multiplex PCR, lists solely in-frame clones and lacks some. Of about 1.5 million clones in the sample, around 98% are singletons; the top ten hold approximately 0.44%. Trimming took 1 base from V and 0 from J, leaving 3 bases between them. The CDR3 contains 13 residues. The germline gives CDR1 MNHNS, CDR2 SASEGT. As regards this clone: The antigen remains unidentified.

Findings of the study overall: In contrast to clonotypes shared by all four donors, non-shared clonotypes had lower generation probabilities. The sampled material consisted only of blood, and tissue repertoires are likely to differ.

This receptor was identified in a man aged 25 to 40 in good health. Sequenced: naive CD4+ T cells sorted from blood. Subset here: CD45RA+ positively selected. This chain links TRBV6-1 with TRBJ1-1; D is unclear. The CDR3 DNA is TGTGCCAGCAGTGAAGTCATGAACACTGAAGCTTTCTTT. Its translation: CASSEVMNTEAFF.